This TCR beta chain was recorded in a study of radiation and T cells in renal cell carcinoma. About the research overall: Nephrectomy followed 15 Gy stereotactic body radiation by 4 weeks.

Described time point: baseline pretreatment blood. Treatment given: 15 Gy SBRT to primary tumor, nephrectomy 4 weeks later. Blood was sampled at baseline, 2 weeks and 4 weeks after SBRT. This renal cell carcinoma was of the clear cell type. On this clone itself: The antigen is not known.

Assay used: immunoSEQ multiplex PCR; TCRdb lists only in-frame clones, some missing. Of approximately 140,000 clones listed, 70% to 90% were seen once; the top ten hold around a quarter. Regarding the study as a whole: Top tumor clonotypes rose in blood 2 weeks post-radiation, then contracted.

With 2 bases removed from V and 7 bases from J, the gap between germline ends came to 15 bases. The CDR3 covers 15 residues. Germline V CDR1 and CDR2: MNHEY, SVGAGI. The sequence came from a woman in her forties or fifties with renal cell carcinoma. The specimen was blood, collected from a patient whose treatment included radiotherapy and nephrectomy. The chain recombines TRBV6-5 with TRBJ2-4, with D unclear. CDR3 sequence (DNA): TGTGCCAGCAGTTACATGGGCCCACTCGGGAACATTCAGTACTTC. This sequence encodes CASSYMGPLGNIQYF.